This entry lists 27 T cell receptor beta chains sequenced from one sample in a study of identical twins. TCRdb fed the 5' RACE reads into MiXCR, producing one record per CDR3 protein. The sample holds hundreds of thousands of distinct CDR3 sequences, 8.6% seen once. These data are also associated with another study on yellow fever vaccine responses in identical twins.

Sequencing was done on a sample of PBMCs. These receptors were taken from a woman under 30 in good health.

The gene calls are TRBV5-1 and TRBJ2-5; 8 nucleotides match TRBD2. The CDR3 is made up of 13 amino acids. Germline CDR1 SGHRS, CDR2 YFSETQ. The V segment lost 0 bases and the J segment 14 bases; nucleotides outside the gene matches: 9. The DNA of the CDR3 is TGCGCCAGCAGCTTGGCACCCCGACTAGCGAGTTACTTC. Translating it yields CASSLAPRLASYF.

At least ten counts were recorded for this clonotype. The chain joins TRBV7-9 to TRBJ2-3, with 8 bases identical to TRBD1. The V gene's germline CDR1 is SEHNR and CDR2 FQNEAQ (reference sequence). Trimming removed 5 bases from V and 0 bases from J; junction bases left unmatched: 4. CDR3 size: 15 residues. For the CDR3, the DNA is TGTGCCAGCAGCCCCGGGACAGGAAGCACAGATACGCAGTATTTT. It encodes CASSPGTGSTDTQYF.

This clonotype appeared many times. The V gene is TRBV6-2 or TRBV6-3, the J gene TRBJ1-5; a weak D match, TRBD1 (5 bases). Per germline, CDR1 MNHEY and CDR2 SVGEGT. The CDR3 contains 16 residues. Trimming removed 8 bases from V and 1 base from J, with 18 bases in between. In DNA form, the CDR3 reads TGTGCCAGCGCTCCTAGTAGGGGTGAGAGCAATCAGCCCCAGCATTTT. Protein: CASAPSRGESNQPQHF.

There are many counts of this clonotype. The CDR3 here is CASSLGAGPYNEQFF. For the CDR3, the DNA is TGTGCCAGCAGCTTAGGGGCAGGACCCTACAATGAGCAGTTCTTC. The rearrangement uses TRBV11-2 and TRBJ2-1; D remains ambiguous. Deletions cut 1 base from V and 2 bases from J, with 9 bases between. CDR1 SGHAT and CDR2 FQNNGV come from the germline V gene. This CDR3 contains 15 residues. The variable domain in full, completed from reference TRBV11-2 and TRBJ2-1, reads EAGVAQSPRYKIIEKRQSVAFWCNPISGHATLYWYQQILGQGPKLLIQFQNNGVVDDSQLPKDRFSAERLKGVDSTLKIQPAKLEDSAVYLCASSLGAGPYNEQFFGPGTRLTVL.

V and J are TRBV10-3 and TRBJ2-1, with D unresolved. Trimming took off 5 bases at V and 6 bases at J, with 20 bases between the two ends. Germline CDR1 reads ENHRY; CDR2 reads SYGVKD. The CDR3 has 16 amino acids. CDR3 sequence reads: CAISHLRVAFGNEQFF. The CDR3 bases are TGTGCCATCAGTCACCTCCGGGTTGCTTTCGGCAATGAGCAGTTCTTC.

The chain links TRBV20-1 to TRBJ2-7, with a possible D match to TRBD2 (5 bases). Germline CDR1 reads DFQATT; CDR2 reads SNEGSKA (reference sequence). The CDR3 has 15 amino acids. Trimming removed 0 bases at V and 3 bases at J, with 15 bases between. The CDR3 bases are TGCAGTGCTAGAGATTCAAAGCGGACCCTCTACGAGCAGTACTTC. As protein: CSARDSKRTLYEQYF.

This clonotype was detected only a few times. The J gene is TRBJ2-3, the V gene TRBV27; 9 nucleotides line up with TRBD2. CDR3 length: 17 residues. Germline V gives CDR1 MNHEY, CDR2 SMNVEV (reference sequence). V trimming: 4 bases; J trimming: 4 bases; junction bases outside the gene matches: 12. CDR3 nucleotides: TGTGCCAGCAGTTCAATAGCGGGGGCGCGGGGTGCAGATACGCAGTATTTT. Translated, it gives CASSSIAGARGADTQYF.

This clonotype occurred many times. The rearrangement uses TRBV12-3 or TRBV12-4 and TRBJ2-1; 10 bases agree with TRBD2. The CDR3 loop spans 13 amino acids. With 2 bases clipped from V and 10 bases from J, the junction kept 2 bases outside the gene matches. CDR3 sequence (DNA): TGTGCCAGCAGTTTATCACTAGCGGGAGAGCAGTTCTTC. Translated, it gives CASSLSLAGEQFF.

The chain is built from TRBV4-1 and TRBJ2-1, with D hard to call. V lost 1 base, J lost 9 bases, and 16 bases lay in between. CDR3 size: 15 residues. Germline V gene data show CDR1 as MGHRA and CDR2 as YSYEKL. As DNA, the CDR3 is TGCGCCAGCAGCCAAGGGGGTACGGACCTAGGTGAGCAGTTCTTC. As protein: CASSQGGTDLGEQFF.

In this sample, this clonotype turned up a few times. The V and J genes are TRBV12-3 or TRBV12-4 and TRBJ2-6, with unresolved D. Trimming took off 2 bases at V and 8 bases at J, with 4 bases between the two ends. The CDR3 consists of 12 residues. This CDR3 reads CASSLLSNVLTF. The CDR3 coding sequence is TGTGCCAGCAGTTTACTATCCAACGTCCTGACTTTC.

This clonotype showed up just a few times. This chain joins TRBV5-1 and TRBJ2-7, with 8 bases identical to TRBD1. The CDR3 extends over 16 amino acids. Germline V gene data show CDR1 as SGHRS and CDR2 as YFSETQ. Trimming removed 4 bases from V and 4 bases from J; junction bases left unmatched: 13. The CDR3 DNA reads TGCGCCAGCAGCGGGGCTGGGGGACAGGATCCATACGAGCAGTACTTC. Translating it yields CASSGAGGQDPYEQYF.

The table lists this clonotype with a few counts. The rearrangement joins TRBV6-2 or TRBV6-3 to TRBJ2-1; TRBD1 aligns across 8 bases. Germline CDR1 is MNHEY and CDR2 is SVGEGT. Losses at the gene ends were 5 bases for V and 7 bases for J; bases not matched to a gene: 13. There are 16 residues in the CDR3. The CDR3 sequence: CASSPTSDRVENEQFF. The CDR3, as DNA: TGTGCCAGCAGTCCGACCTCGGACAGGGTCGAAAATGAGCAGTTCTTC.

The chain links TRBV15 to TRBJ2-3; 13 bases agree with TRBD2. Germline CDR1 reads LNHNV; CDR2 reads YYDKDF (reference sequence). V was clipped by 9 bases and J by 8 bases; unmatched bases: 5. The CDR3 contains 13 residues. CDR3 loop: CATGLAGEGTQYF. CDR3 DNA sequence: TGTGCCACTGGACTAGCGGGAGAGGGTACGCAGTATTTT.

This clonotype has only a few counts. The CDR3 nucleotides read TGTGCCAGCAGTTCGACTAGCGAGAGCGGCAATGAGCAGTTCTTC. As protein: CASSSTSESGNEQFF. This chain links TRBV27 with TRBJ2-1; TRBD2 aligns across 8 bases. The CDR3 has 15 residues. The germline gives CDR1 MNHEY, CDR2 SMNVEV (reference sequence). J was trimmed by 6 bases and V by 4 bases; bases with no gene match: 8.

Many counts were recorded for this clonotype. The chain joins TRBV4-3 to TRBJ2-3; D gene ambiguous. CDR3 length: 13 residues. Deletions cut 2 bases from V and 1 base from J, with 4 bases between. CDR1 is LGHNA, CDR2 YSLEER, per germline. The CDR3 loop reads CASSQRRTDTQYF. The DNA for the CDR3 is TGCGCCAGCAGCCAACGCCGCACAGATACGCAGTATTTT.

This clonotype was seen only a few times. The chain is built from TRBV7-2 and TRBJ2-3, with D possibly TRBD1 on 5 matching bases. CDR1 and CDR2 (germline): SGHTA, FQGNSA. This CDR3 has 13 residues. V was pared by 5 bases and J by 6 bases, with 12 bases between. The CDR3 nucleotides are TGTGCCAGCAGCATAGGGGTCGTGGATACGCAGTATTTT. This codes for CASSIGVVDTQYF.

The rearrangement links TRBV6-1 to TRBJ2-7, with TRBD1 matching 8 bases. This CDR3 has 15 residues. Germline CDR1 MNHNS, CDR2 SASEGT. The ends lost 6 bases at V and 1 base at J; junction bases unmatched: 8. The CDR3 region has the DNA TGTGCCAGCAGACCTGGACAGGGCCATTCCTACGAGCAGTACTTC. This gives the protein CASRPGQGHSYEQYF.

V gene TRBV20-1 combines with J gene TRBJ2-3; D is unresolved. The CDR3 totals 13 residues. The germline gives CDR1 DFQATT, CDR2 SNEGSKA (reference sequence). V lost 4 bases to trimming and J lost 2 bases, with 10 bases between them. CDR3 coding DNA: TGCAGTGCTAAAGTGCTTCCCACAGATACGCAGTATTTT. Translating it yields CSAKVLPTDTQYF.

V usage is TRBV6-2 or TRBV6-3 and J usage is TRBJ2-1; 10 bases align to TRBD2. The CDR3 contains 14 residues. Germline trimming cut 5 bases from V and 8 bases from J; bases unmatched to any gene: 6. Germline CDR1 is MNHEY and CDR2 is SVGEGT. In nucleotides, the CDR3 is TGTGCCAGCAGTCCTGAAGCGGGAGGGCATGAGCAGTTCTTC. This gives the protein CASSPEAGGHEQFF.

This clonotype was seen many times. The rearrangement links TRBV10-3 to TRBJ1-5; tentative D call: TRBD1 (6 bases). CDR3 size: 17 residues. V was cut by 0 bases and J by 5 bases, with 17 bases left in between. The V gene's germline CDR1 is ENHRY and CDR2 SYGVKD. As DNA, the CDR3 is TGTGCCATCAGTGAGTCGAGGGGGAACCCCTTGGATCAGCCCCAGCATTTT. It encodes CAISESRGNPLDQPQHF.

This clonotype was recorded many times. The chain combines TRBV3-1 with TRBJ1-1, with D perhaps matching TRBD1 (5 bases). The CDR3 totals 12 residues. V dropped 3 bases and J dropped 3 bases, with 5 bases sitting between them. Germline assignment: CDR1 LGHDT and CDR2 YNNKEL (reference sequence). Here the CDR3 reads CASSHRDTEAFF. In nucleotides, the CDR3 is TGTGCCAGCAGCCACAGGGACACTGAAGCTTTCTTT.

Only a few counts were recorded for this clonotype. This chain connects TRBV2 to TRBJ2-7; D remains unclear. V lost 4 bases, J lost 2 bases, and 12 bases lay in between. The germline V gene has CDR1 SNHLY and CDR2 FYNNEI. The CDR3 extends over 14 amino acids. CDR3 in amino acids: CASSGSPRTYEQYF. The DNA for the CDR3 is TGTGCCAGCAGTGGGAGTCCACGAACCTACGAGCAGTACTTC.

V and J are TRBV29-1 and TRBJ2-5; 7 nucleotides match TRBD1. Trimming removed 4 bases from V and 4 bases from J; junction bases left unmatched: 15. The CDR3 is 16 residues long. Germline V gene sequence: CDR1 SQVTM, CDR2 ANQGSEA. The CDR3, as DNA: TGCAGCGTTGTTGTTGTCCTGACAGGGTCCCCAGAGACCCAGTACTTC. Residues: CSVVVVLTGSPETQYF.

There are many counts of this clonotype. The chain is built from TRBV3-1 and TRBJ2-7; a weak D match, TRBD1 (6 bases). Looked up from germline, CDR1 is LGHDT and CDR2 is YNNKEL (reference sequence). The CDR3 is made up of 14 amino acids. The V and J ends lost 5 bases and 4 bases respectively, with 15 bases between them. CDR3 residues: CASSSRQVLYEQYF. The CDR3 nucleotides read TGTGCCAGCAGCTCGCGACAGGTCCTATACGAGCAGTACTTC.

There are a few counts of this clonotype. CDR3 residues: CASSQQTGTPYEQYF. CDR3 sequence (DNA): TGTGCCAGCAGCCAACAGACAGGGACCCCTTACGAGCAGTACTTC. V gene TRBV7-9 combines with J gene TRBJ2-7, with 7 bases that match TRBD1. The CDR3 is made up of 15 amino acids. V lost 5 bases to trimming and J lost 4 bases; unmatched junction nucleotides: 11. From germline, CDR1 is SEHNR and CDR2 FQNEAQ (reference sequence).

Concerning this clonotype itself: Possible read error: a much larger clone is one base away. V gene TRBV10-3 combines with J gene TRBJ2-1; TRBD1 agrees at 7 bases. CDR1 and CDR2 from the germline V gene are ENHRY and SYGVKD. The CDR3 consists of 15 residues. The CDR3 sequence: CAISEGDSTYNERFF. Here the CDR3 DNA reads TGTGCCATCAGCGAGGGGGACAGTACCTACAATGAGCGGTTCTTC.

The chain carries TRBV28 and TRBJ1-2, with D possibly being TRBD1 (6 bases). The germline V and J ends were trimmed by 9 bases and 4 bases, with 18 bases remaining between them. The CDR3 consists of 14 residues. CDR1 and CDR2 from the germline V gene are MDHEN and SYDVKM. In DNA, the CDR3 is TGTGCCAGTCTAACGTCAGGGGACGGCTATGGCTACACCTTC. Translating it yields CASLTSGDGYGYTF.